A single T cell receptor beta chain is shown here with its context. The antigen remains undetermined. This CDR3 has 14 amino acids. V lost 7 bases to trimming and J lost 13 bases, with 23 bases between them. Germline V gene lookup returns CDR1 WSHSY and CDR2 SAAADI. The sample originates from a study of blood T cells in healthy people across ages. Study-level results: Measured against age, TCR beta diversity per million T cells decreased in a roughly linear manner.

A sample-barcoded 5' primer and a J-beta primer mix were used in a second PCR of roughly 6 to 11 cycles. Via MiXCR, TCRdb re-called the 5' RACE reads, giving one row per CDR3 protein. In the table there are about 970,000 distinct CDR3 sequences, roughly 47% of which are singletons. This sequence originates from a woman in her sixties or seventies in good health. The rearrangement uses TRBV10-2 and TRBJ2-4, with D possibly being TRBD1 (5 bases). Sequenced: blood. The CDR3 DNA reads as TGCGCCAGCACCCCCACAGGTATGGGCAATGAGCAGTACTTC. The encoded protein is CASTPTGMGNEQYF.